The following is a T cell receptor (beta chain) sequence with its context. Antigen specificity is unknown. The sample originates from a study of OX40 agonist ivuxolimab in advanced cancers. As for the study in general: Prior therapy, whether anti-PD-1, anti-PD-L1 or anti-CTLA-4, was allowed, and under 50% had some. The study, taken as a whole, reports: Certain nonresponding patients likewise had low normalized T-cell clonal expansion.

This CDR3 contains 16 residues. CDR1 is SGHRS, CDR2 YFSETQ, per germline. V lost 5 bases to trimming and J lost 4 bases; unmatched junction nucleotides: 9. Blood sampling took place at baseline, cycle 4 day 1, and cycle 7 day 1. Sequencing used immunoSEQ multiplex PCR; TCRdb keeps in-frame clones, though not all of them. Found here are 32,000 or so clones, more than 80% of them singletons; the top ten hold roughly 21%. The chain links TRBV5-1 to TRBJ2-6; TRBD1 matches 7 bases. Sequenced material: CD4+ or CD8+ T cells sorted from blood, taken in a trial of the OX40 agonist ivuxolimab. The sequence came from an adult with an advanced solid tumor such as melanoma, head and neck, liver or kidney cancer. DNA of the CDR3: TGCGCCAGCAGTCTGAGAGGGGGCCCGGGGGCCAACGTCCTGACTTTC. This translates into CASSLRGGPGANVLTF.